This T cell receptor beta chain is drawn from a study of blood T cell repertoires in COVID-19. About the research overall: PBMCs, B-cell-depleted T cells, or T cells were the source of the cDNA or gDNA that made up the material.

This clone occurred once. TCRdb's table, derived via immunoSEQ multiplex PCR, lists solely in-frame clones and lacks some. The sample lists about 69,000 clones, 90% occurring once. The CDR3 has 14 residues. Germline CDR1 and CDR2: GTSNPN and SVGIG (reference sequence). Trimming cost V 3 bases and J 2 bases, with 11 bases left between them. The source is a man in his fifties or sixties with acute or convalescent COVID-19. The genes are TRBV30 and TRBJ1-5; a weak D match, TRBD1 (5 bases). Specimen: peripheral blood. The CDR3 sequence is CAWRAAGGNQPQHF. The CDR3, as DNA: TGTGCCTGGAGGGCCGCGGGGGGCAATCAGCCCCAGCATTTT.